What follows describes a single TCR beta chain. Its antigen is unknown. Primers for the PCR totalled 60 Vbeta and 13 Jbeta. Assay: immunoSEQ multiplex PCR; the TCRdb copy retains only in-frame clones and omits some. Here the sample spans about 200,000 clones, roughly 83% being singletons. The CDR3 runs to 14 residues. Trimming removed 6 bases at V and 0 bases at J, with 9 bases between. Germline V CDR1 and CDR2: MNHEY, SVGAGI. The sample is drawn from a study of cytomegalovirus exposure and HLA in healthy donors. The wider study: An early data release held tens of millions of unique TCRs from HLA-typed donors. Study-wide results and caveats: Near-uniform donor sequencing depth was presumed by presence/absence analyses.

Nominally healthy donors provided the samples, though records likely missed some immune exposures. Sample: PBMCs. The TCR was taken from a woman in her forties or fifties in good health and CMV-seronegative. The V call is TRBV6-5, the J call TRBJ1-5; possible D gene TRBD1, 5 bases. In DNA, the CDR3 is TGTGCCAGCAGGTTGACAGTTAGCAATCAGCCCCAGCATTTT. This gives the protein CASRLTVSNQPQHF.